The rows below give T cell receptor beta chains drawn from one sample of a study of shared clonotypes between healthy human individuals. Sequencing was performed with immunoSEQ multiplex PCR; in TCRdb, only in-frame clones are kept and a portion is missing. This table has 2 million to 2.5 million clones, roughly 91% appearing once. Sequencing used naive CD8+ T cells from PBMCs. The source of these receptors is a man in his late teens or twenties in good health. Some clones in this sample may be carry-over from other donors' samples. CDR3s include the opening cysteine and the closing phenylalanine or tryptophan. D genes are given only for firm matches. Clone size is not always given. Where it is, it says once, few, many or a class for expanded clones.

TRBJ2-7,-,-,TRBV10-1,CASSGTGPYEQYF,TGCGCCAGCAGTGGTACAGGGCCCTACGAGCAGTACTTC
TRBJ2-5,TRBD2,-,TRBV9,CASSPGRILALQETQYF,TGTGCCAGCAGCCCCGGGAGGATACTAGCCCTCCAAGAGACCCAGTACTTC
TRBJ2-3,TRBD1,-,TRBV9,CASSVATGGVEDTQYF,TGTGCCAGCAGCGTAGCTACAGGGGGCGTGGAAGATACGCAGTATTTT
TRBJ2-1,TRBD2,-,TRBV13,CASSLQTSDNEQFF,TGTGCCAGCAGCCTACAAACTAGCGACAATGAGCAGTTCTTC
TRBJ2-7,-,once,TRBV6-6,CASSTHAGTAGYEQYF,TGTGCCAGCAGCACTCATGCCGGGACGGCAGGCTACGAGCAGTACTTC
TRBJ2-3,TRBD2,-,TRBV5-4,CASSSGLAGEEGADTQYF,TGTGCCAGCAGCTCCGGACTAGCGGGAGAGGAGGGTGCAGATACGCAGTATTTT
TRBJ2-1,TRBD2,-,TRBV27,CASSFGGRYGEQFF,TGTGCCAGCAGTTTCGGCGGGAGATACGGTGAGCAGTTCTTC
TRBJ2-7,TRBD2,-,TRBV6-5,CASSYSTRLALYF,TGTGCCAGCAGTTACTCGACCAGACTAGCTCTCTACTTC
TRBJ2-7,-,-,TRBV4-1,CASSQVDSEQYF,TGCGCCAGCAGCCAAGTGGACTCCGAGCAGTACTTC
TRBJ2-2,TRBD2,-,TRBV5-6,CASSLATLAGDTGELFF,TGTGCCAGCAGCTTGGCAACACTAGCGGGAGACACCGGGGAGCTGTTTTTT
TRBJ2-2,-,-,TRBV5-1,CASSLVRSPAGELFF,TGCGCCAGCAGCTTGGTGAGGTCTCCGGCCGGGGAGCTGTTTTTT
TRBJ2-7,TRBD2,-,TRBV9,CASSASGTSGTHEQYF,TGTGCCAGCAGCGCCTCCGGGACTAGCGGGACGCACGAGCAGTACTTC
TRBJ2-7,-,-,TRBV28,CASSLRGGVYEQYF,TGTGCCAGCAGTTTACGCGGTGGGGTCTACGAGCAGTACTTC
TRBJ2-7,-,-,TRBV5-1,CASSQGGSYEQYF,TGCGCCAGCAGCCAGGGCGGCTCGTACGAGCAGTACTTC
TRBJ2-7,-,-,TRBV29-1,CSVEWQGGYEQYF,TGCAGCGTTGAGTGGCAGGGTGGCTACGAGCAGTACTTC
TRBJ1-1,-,-,TRBV27,CASSLRDSRAPEAFF,TGTGCCAGCAGTTTAAGGGACTCAAGGGCCCCAGAAGCTTTCTTT
TRBJ1-2,-,-,TRBV9,CASSGDSPGYTF,TGTGCCAGCAGCGGAGACAGTCCTGGCTACACCTTC
TRBJ2-3,TRBD2,-,TRBV27,CASSFFRAGGLGVDTQYF,TGTGCCAGCAGTTTCTTTAGAGCGGGAGGGTTGGGTGTGGATACGCAGTATTTT
TRBJ2-7,TRBD2,-,TRBV19,CASSVRTSGMFYEQYF,TGTGCCAGTAGTGTGCGGACTAGCGGGATGTTCTACGAGCAGTACTTC
TRBJ1-1,-,few,TRBV25-1,CASSEYSPTEAFF,TGTGCCAGCAGTGAATATTCGCCCACTGAAGCTTTCTTT
TRBJ2-7,TRBD1,-,TRBV18,CASSPGQGAYEQYF,TGTGCCAGCTCACCGGGACAGGGGGCCTACGAGCAGTACTTC
TRBJ2-6,TRBD2,-,TRBV7-8,CASTARESGANVLTF,TGTGCCAGTACCGCGCGGGAGTCTGGGGCCAACGTCCTGACTTTC
TRBJ2-3,TRBD2,-,TRBV28,CASRSGRAGGSDTQYF,TGTGCCAGCAGGAGCGGGAGGGCGGGGGGATCGGATACGCAGTATTTT
TRBJ1-1,-,-,TRBV19,CASSQGLNTEAFF,TGTGCCAGTAGCCAGGGGTTGAACACTGAAGCTTTCTTT
TRBJ1-1,-,-,TRBV5-5,CASSLNLLRELLDTEAFF,TGTGCCAGCAGCTTGAATTTGCTCAGGGAACTTTTGGACACTGAAGCTTTCTTT
TRBJ2-7,TRBD1,-,TRBV4-1,CASSQGTGRYEQYF,TGCGCCAGCAGCCAGGGGACAGGGCGCTACGAGCAGTACTTC
TRBJ1-2,TRBD1,-,TRBV6-5,CASSYFARTGGDGYTF,TGTGCCAGCAGTTACTTCGCTCGGACAGGGGGGGATGGCTACACCTTC
TRBJ2-7,TRBD1,-,TRBV29-1,CSVGGTVRGYEQYF,TGCAGCGTTGGTGGGACAGTCCGAGGCTACGAGCAGTACTTC
TRBJ1-2,-,-,TRBV6-6,CASSYSTAGPHGYTF,TGTGCCAGCAGTTACTCGACGGCAGGGCCCCATGGCTACACCTTC
TRBJ1-1,TRBD1,-,TRBV13,CASSLNRGAQRAFF,TGTGCCAGCAGCTTAAACAGGGGAGCGCAGAGGGCTTTCTTT
TRBJ1-2,TRBD1,few,TRBV5-4,CASSLGQGSGYTF,TGTGCCAGCAGCCTAGGACAGGGATCAGGCTACACCTTC
TRBJ2-5,-,-,TRBV6-6,CASSYAADSQETQYF,TGTGCCAGCAGTTACGCGGCCGACAGCCAAGAGACCCAGTACTTC
TRBJ2-1,TRBD1,-,TRBV5-1,CASSLGQGVHEQFF,TGCGCCAGCAGCTTGGGACAGGGGGTCCATGAGCAGTTCTTC
TRBJ2-7,-,-,TRBV28,CASTPTVQKYEQYF,TGTGCCAGCACCCCGACAGTCCAAAAATACGAGCAGTACTTC
TRBJ2-7,-,once,TRBV7-2,CASSLRTGLYEQYF,TGTGCCAGCAGCTTGAGGACGGGACTCTACGAGCAGTACTTC
TRBJ2-7,-,-,TRBV18,CASSFTGRPSDYEQYF,TGTGCCAGCTCATTCACCGGACGACCGTCTGACTACGAGCAGTACTTC
TRBJ1-2,-,-,TRBV9,CASSVRDGANYGYTF,TGTGCCAGCAGCGTCCGGGACGGCGCTAACTATGGCTACACCTTC
TRBJ2-7,-,-,TRBV9,CASSVGPASSYEQYF,TGTGCCAGCAGCGTAGGCCCTGCGAGTTCCTACGAGCAGTACTTC
TRBJ1-1,TRBD1,-,TRBV11-2,CASSSRTGDTEAFF,TGTGCCAGCAGCTCCCGGACAGGGGATACTGAAGCTTTCTTT